The 6 T cell receptor beta chains below come from one sample, sequenced in a study of blood T cell repertoires in COVID-19. Generated by immunoSEQ multiplex PCR, the TCRdb table keeps only in-frame clones and is missing some. The profile shows some 50,000 clones, about nine tenths of them singletons. The material sequenced was peripheral blood. All receptors derive from a human donor in a cohort sampled during active COVID-19.

The chain uses TRBV18 and TRBJ2-5; 10 bases line up with TRBD1. The trim removed 2 bases at V and 5 bases at J, leaving 8 bases unmatched. The CDR3 length is 16 residues. Looked up from germline, CDR1 is KGHSH and CDR2 is LQKENI. In DNA form, the CDR3 reads TGTGCCAGCTCACCAAGGACAGGGGGGTCCGGGGAGACCCAGTACTTC. This sequence encodes CASSPRTGGSGETQYF.

V and J are TRBV18 and TRBJ1-3; D is unresolved. V was cut by 2 bases and J by 10 bases, with 15 bases left in between. This CDR3 is built from 14 residues. The germline gives CDR1 KGHSH, CDR2 LQKENI. CDR3: CASSPSRGNLTIYF. CDR3 coding DNA: TGTGCCAGCTCACCAAGCAGAGGCAACCTGACCATATATTTT.

V and J are TRBV2 and TRBJ2-5, with no clear D. V was cut by 4 bases and J by 4 bases, with 4 bases left in between. Looked up from germline, CDR1 is SNHLY and CDR2 is FYNNEI. The CDR3 spans 11 residues. Here the CDR3 reads CASSVLETQYF. The CDR3 DNA reads TGTGCCAGCAGTGTTCTAGAGACCCAGTACTTC. The full variable domain, completed using reference TRBV2 and TRBJ2-5, is EPEVTQTPSHQVTQMGQEVILRCVPISNHLYFYWYRQILGQKVEFLVSFYNNEISEKSEIFDDQFSVERPDGSNFTLKIRSTKLEDSAMYFCASSVLETQYFGPGTRLLVL.

The chain links TRBV2 to TRBJ1-1; D remains unclear. V lost 2 bases and J lost 0, with 10 bases in between. CDR1 and CDR2 from the germline V gene are SNHLY and FYNNEI. There are 15 residues in the CDR3. In nucleotides, the CDR3 is TGTGCCAGCAGTGAAATCGCGGGGATGAACACTGAAGCTTTCTTT. Its protein product is CASSEIAGMNTEAFF.

The chain links TRBV11-2 to TRBJ1-1; D possibly corresponds to TRBD1 (5 bases). CDR1 and CDR2 from the germline V gene are SGHAT and FQNNGV. Trimming cost V 1 base and J 6 bases, with 12 bases left between them. CDR3 length: 14 amino acids. The CDR3 nucleotides read TGTGCCAGCAGCTTAGGCAGGGATCGCGCTGAAGCTTTCTTT. Translated, it gives CASSLGRDRAEAFF.

This clone was recorded a few times. This sample includes further DNA sequences coding for the same CDR3. V is TRBV20-1 and J is TRBJ2-7; D might be TRBD1 (5 bases). The V gene's germline CDR1 is DFQATT and CDR2 SNEGSKA (reference sequence). The CDR3 loop spans 11 amino acids. The V and J ends lost 2 bases and 6 bases respectively, with 8 bases between them. The CDR3 sequence is CSARSGFEQYF. The CDR3, as DNA: TGCAGTGCTAGATCAGGGTTCGAGCAGTACTTC.